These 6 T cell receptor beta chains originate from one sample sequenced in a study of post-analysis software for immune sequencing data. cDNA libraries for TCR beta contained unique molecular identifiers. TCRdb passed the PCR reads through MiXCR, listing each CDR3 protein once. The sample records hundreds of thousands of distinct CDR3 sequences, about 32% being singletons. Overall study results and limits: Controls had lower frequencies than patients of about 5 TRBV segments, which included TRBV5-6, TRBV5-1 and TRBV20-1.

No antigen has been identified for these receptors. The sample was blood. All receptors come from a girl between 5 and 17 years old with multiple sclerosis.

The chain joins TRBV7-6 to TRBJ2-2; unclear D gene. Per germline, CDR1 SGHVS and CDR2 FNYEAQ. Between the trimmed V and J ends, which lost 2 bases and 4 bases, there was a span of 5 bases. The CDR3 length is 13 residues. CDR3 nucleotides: TGTGCCAGCAGCTTATCGGCCACCGGGGAGCTGTTTTTT. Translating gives CASSLSATGELFF.

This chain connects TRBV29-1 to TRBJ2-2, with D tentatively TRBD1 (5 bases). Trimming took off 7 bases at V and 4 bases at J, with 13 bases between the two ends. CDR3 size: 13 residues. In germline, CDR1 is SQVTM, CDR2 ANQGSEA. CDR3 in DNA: TGCAGCGCGACTTCCAGGGTCACCGGGGAGCTGTTTTTT. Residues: CSATSRVTGELFF.

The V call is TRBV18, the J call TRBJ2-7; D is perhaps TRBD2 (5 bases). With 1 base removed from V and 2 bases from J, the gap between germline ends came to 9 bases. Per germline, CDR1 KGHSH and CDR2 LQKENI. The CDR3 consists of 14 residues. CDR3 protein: CASSPLEGTYEQYF. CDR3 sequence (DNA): TGTGCCAGCTCACCACTAGAGGGTACCTACGAGCAGTACTTC.

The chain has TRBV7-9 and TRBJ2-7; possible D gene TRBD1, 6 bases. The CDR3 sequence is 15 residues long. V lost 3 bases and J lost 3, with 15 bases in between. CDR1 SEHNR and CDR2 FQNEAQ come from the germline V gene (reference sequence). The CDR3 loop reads CASSFQPGTNYEQYF. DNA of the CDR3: TGTGCCAGCAGCTTCCAACCCGGGACAAACTACGAGCAGTACTTC.

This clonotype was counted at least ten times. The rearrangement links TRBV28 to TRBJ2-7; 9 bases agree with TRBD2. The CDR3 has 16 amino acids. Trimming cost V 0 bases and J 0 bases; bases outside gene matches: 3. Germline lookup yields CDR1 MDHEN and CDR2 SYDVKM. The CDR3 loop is CASSLWDSGSSYEQYF. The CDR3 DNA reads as TGTGCCAGCAGTTTATGGGATAGCGGGAGCTCCTACGAGCAGTACTTC. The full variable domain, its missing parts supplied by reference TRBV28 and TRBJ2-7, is DVKVTQSSRYLVKRTGEKVFLECVQDMDHENMFWYRQDPGLGLRLIYFSYDVKMKEKGDIPEGYSVSREKKERFSLILESASTNQTSMYLCASSLWDSGSSYEQYFGPGTRLTVT.

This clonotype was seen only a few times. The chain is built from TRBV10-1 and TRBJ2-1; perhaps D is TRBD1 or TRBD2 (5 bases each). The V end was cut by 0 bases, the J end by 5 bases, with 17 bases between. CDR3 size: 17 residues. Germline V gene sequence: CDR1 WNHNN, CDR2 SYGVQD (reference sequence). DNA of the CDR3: TGCGCCAGCAGTGAGTCGAAATTTCGGGACCTGAACAATGAGCAGTTCTTC. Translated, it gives CASSESKFRDLNNEQFF.